The 18 T cell receptor beta chains below were found in one sample sequenced in a study of OX40 agonist ivuxolimab in advanced cancers. The repertoire was sequenced with immunoSEQ multiplex PCR; TCRdb's copy has only in-frame clones and lacks some. The table lists tens of thousands of clones, around 83% of them singletons. Material: CD4+ or CD8+ T cells sorted from blood, obtained in a trial of the OX40 agonist ivuxolimab. These receptors were collected from an adult with an advanced solid tumor such as melanoma, head and neck, liver or kidney cancer.

The chain employs TRBV27 and TRBJ2-5; possibly TRBD1 for D (5 bases). The DNA end is a closer match to TRBJ2-7, so the J assignment may be wrong. Germline CDR1 MNHEY, CDR2 SMNVEV (reference sequence). This CDR3 spans 18 amino acids. The CDR3 loop reads CASSLSADSNFWSYEQYF. In DNA form, the CDR3 reads TGTGCCAGCAGTTTATCGGCCGACAGTAACTTTTGGTCCTACGAGCAGTACTTC.

The chain recombines TRBV5-1 with TRBJ2-1; 8 nucleotides line up with TRBD1. The germline V gene encodes CDR1 SGHRS and CDR2 YFSETQ. This CDR3 has 13 amino acids. The V segment lost 0 bases and the J segment 14 bases; nucleotides outside the gene matches: 7. CDR3: CASSLDPTGDKFF. In DNA form, the CDR3 reads TGCGCCAGCAGCTTGGACCCGACAGGGGATAAGTTCTTC.

This clone was seen a handful of times. One junction end does not reproduce the germline sequence, and a read error may be involved. The gene calls are TRBV7-7 and TRBJ2-5, with a possible D match to TRBD2 (5 bases). The CDR3 is made up of 15 amino acids. Per germline, CDR1 SSHAT and CDR2 FNYEAQ (reference sequence). CDR3 protein: CASSPTGNLGETQYF. CDR3 in DNA: TGTGCTAGCAGCCCGACCGGGAACTTGGGGGAGACCCAGTACTTC. The variable domain in full, completed from reference TRBV7-7 and TRBJ2-5, reads GAGVSQSPRYKVTKRGQDVTLRCDPISSHATLYWYQQALGQGPEFLTYFNYEAQPDKSGLPSDRFSAERPEGSISTLTIQRTEQRDSAMYRCASSPTGNLGETQYFGPGTRLLVL.

The chain joins TRBV18 to TRBJ1-5; D gene ambiguous. The length of the CDR3 is 13 residues. Germline assignment: CDR1 KGHSH and CDR2 LQKENI. Trimming stripped 4 bases from V and 4 bases from J, with 8 bases between. The CDR3 is CASSLAKNQPQHF. CDR3 sequence (DNA): TGTGCCAGCTCACTAGCGAAAAATCAGCCCCAGCATTTT.

The chain couples TRBV10-3 to TRBJ1-2, with 7 bases matching TRBD1. The CDR3 consists of 13 residues. With 4 bases clipped from V and 12 bases from J, the junction kept 11 bases outside the gene matches. The germline CDR1 and CDR2 sequences are ENHRY and SYGVKD. The CDR3 loop reads CAISGGQSPFHTF. The CDR3 DNA sequence: TGTGCCATCAGTGGGGGACAGTCACCCTTCCACACCTTC.

This rearrangement joins TRBV2 to TRBJ2-3; D is perhaps TRBD2 (5 bases). The CDR3 consists of 12 residues. Between the trimmed V and J ends, which lost 8 bases and 5 bases, there was a span of 11 bases. Germline-derived CDR1 and CDR2 are SNHLY and FYNNEI. The CDR3: CASGPGRDTQYF. DNA of the CDR3: TGTGCCAGCGGGCCGGGGAGAGATACGCAGTATTTT.

V gene TRBV19 combines with J gene TRBJ1-5; D is possibly TRBD1 (5 bases). In germline, CDR1 is LNHDA, CDR2 SQIVND (reference sequence). The CDR3 loop spans 15 amino acids. The V and J ends lost 0 bases and 2 bases respectively, with 8 bases between them. The CDR3 sequence is CASSIEQGGNQPQHF. CDR3 nucleotides: TGTGCCAGTAGTATAGAGCAGGGCGGCAATCAGCCCCAGCATTTT.

V is TRBV28 and J is TRBJ1-2; D is ambiguous. The CDR3 has 16 residues. V lost 3 bases and J lost 4, with 18 bases in between. CDR1 MDHEN and CDR2 SYDVKM come from the germline V gene. The CDR3 loop reads CASSLILGMSGYGYTF. The CDR3, as DNA: TGTGCCAGCAGTTTGATATTAGGGATGAGCGGCTATGGCTACACCTTC.

The rearrangement links TRBV7-2 to TRBJ2-6; TRBD1 might be the D (6 bases). The CDR3 runs 18 residues. The germline V gene has CDR1 SGHTA and CDR2 FQGNSA. The ends were cut back, 7 bases at V and 0 bases at J, with 19 bases in the middle. The DNA of the CDR3 is TGTGCCAGCACCGACGAGACAGGTTATAGCTCTGGGGCCAACGTCCTGACTTTC. Amino acids: CASTDETGYSSGANVLTF.

CDR3 residues: CASTPGGGGYDEQFF. Written as DNA, the CDR3 is TGTGCCAGCACTCCGGGAGGGGGCGGCTATGATGAGCAGTTCTTC. The gene calls are TRBV7-3 and TRBJ2-1; TRBD2 is a possible D gene (8 bases). V was clipped by 7 bases and J by 8 bases, with 21 bases between them. The CDR3 contains 15 residues. Germline V gives CDR1 SGHTA, CDR2 FQGTGA.

This chain links TRBV7-9 with TRBJ2-1; 8 bases align to TRBD1. There are 13 residues in the CDR3. Looked up from germline, CDR1 is SEHNR and CDR2 is FQNEAQ (reference sequence). The ends lost 5 bases at V and 9 bases at J; junction bases unmatched: 6. Written as DNA, the CDR3 is TGTGCCAGCAGCCCAATACAGGGGGGTGAGCAGTTCTTC. It specifies CASSPIQGGEQFF.

The chain links TRBV7-9 to TRBJ1-5; D gene ambiguous. Germline V lookup: CDR1 SEHNR, CDR2 FQNEAQ (reference sequence). CDR3 length equals 13 residues. Trimming cost V 5 bases and J 5 bases, with 10 bases left between them. The CDR3 protein is CASSLQGDQPQHF. CDR3 nucleotide sequence: TGTGCCAGCAGCCTCCAAGGAGATCAGCCCCAGCATTTT.

Comments on this clone: Other nucleotide sequences from this sample produce the same CDR3. The rearrangement joins TRBV30 to TRBJ1-1, with D possibly TRBD1 on 6 matching bases. Germline V CDR1 and CDR2: GTSNPN, SVGIG (reference sequence). Between the trimmed V and J ends, which lost 8 bases and 1 base, there was a span of 17 bases. The CDR3 has 14 residues. CDR3 residues: CARGQGTSNTEAFF. Written as DNA, the CDR3 is TGTGCCCGAGGGCAGGGGACTTCGAACACTGAAGCTTTCTTT.

The CDR3 DNA follows: TGTGCCACCGGATTCAGGGGCCGGGAGACCCAGTACTTC. Translating gives CATGFRGRETQYF. V is TRBV2 and J is TRBJ2-5, with D perhaps TRBD1 (6 bases). This CDR3 region has 13 residues. Germline CDR1 SNHLY, CDR2 FYNNEI. Trimming took off 10 bases at V and 5 bases at J, with 17 bases between the two ends. Full variable domain (missing parts from reference TRBV2 and TRBJ2-5): EPEVTQTPSHQVTQMGQEVILRCVPISNHLYFYWYRQILGQKVEFLVSFYNNEISEKSEIFDDQFSVERPDGSNFTLKIRSTKLEDSAMYFCATGFRGRETQYFGPGTRLLVL.

The chain joins TRBV7-2 to TRBJ2-5; TRBD1 matches at 8 bases. The junction had 15 bases not matched to a gene; V was cut back by 7 bases and J by 5 bases. The CDR3 has 16 residues. From germline, CDR1 is SGHTA and CDR2 FQGNSA. CDR3 amino acids: CASTSRRTGYGETQYF. CDR3 in DNA: TGTGCCAGCACCTCACGAAGGACAGGGTACGGGGAGACCCAGTACTTC.

J is TRBJ2-5 and V is TRBV5-1, with D possibly TRBD2 on 6 matching bases. Germline V gives CDR1 SGHRS, CDR2 YFSETQ. V was clipped by 0 bases and J by 2 bases, with 11 bases between them. The CDR3 loop spans 15 amino acids. CDR3 protein: CASSLAPGGQETQYF. The CDR3 region has the DNA TGCGCCAGCAGCTTGGCGCCAGGAGGGCAAGAGACCCAGTACTTC. The variable domain in full, with the rest retrieved from reference TRBV5-1 and TRBJ2-5, is KAGVTQTPRYLIKTRGQQVTLSCSPISGHRSVSWYQQTPGQGLQFLFEYFSETQRNKGNFPGRFSGRQFSNSRSEMNVSTLELGDSALYLCASSLAPGGQETQYFGPGTRLLVL.

V is TRBV28 and J is TRBJ2-1, with 10 bases matching TRBD1. Germline CDR1 and CDR2: MDHEN and SYDVKM. The V gene end was trimmed by 2 bases and the J gene end by 14 bases; junction bases not matched to a gene: 12. This CDR3 has 15 residues. This CDR3 reads CASSLLDRGFGDEFF. The CDR3 nucleotides read TGTGCCAGCAGTTTACTGGACAGGGGGTTTGGCGATGAGTTCTTC. Full variable domain (remainder filled in from reference TRBV28 and TRBJ2-1): DVKVTQSSRYLVKRTGEKVFLECVQDMDHENMFWYRQDPGLGLRLIYFSYDVKMKEKGDIPEGYSVSREKKERFSLILESASTNQTSMYLCASSLLDRGFGDEFFGPGTRLTVL.

The rearrangement uses TRBV2 and TRBJ1-2, with D hard to call. CDR3 length: 13 residues. Germline V CDR1 and CDR2: SNHLY, FYNNEI. V lost 5 bases and J lost 2, with 9 bases in between. The CDR3 region is CASSYTPNYGYTF. The CDR3 DNA reads TGTGCCAGCAGTTATACACCCAACTATGGCTACACCTTC.